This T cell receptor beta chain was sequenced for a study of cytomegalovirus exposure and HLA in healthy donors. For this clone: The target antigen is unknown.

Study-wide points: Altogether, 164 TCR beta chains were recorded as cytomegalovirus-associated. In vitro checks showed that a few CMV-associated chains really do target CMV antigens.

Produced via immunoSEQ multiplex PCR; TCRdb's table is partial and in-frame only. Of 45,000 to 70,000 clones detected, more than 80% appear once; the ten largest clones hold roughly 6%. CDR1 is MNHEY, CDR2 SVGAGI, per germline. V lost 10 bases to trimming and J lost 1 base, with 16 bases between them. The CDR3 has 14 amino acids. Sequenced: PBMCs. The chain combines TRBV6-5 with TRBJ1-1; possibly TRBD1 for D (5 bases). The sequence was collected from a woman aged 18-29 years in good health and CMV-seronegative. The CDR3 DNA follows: TGTGCCACCTCTAGGGGATTTTCGAACACTGAAGCTTTCTTT. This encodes CATSRGFSNTEAFF.